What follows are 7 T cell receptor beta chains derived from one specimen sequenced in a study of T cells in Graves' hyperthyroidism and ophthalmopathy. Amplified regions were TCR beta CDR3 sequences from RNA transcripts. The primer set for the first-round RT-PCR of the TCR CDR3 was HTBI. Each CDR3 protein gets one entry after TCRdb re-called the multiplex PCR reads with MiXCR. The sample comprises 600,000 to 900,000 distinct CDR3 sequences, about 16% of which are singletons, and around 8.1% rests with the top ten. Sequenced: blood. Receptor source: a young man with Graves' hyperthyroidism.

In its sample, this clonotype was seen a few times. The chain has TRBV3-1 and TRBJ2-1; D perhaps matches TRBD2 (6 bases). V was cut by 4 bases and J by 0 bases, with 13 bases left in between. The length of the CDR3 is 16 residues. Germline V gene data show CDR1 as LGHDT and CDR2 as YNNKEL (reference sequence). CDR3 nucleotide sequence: TGTGCCAGCAGCCGTGGAGGGGCCGGCTCCTACAATGAGCAGTTCTTC. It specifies CASSRGGAGSYNEQFF.

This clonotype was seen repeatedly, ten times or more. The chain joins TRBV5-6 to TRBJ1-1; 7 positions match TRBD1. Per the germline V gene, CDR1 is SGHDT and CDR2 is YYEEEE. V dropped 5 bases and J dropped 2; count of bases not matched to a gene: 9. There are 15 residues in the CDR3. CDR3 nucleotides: TGTGCCAGCAGTTTAGTGGGGACAGTTAACACTGAAGCTTTCTTT. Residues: CASSLVGTVNTEAFF.

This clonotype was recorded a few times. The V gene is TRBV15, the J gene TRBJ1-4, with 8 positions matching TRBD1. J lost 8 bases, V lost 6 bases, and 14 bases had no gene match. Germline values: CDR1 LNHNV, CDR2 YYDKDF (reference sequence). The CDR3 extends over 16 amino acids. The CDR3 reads CATSEPQGAPGEKLFF. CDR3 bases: TGTGCCACCAGTGAACCGCAGGGGGCGCCGGGGGAAAAACTGTTTTTT.

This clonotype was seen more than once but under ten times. CDR3 sequence: CASSEDYGYTF. CDR3 sequence (DNA): TGTGCCAGCAGTGAGGACTATGGCTACACCTTC. V and J are TRBV2 and TRBJ1-2; D is unresolved. V was clipped by 3 bases and J by 3 bases, with 2 bases between them. Germline CDR1 is SNHLY and CDR2 is FYNNEI. The CDR3 runs to 11 residues.

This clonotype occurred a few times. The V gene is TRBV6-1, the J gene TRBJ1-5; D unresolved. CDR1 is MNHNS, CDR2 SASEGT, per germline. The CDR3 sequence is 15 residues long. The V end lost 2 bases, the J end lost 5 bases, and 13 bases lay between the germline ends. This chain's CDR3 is CASSERPTVYQPQHF. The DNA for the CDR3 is TGTGCCAGCAGTGAACGCCCTACGGTCTATCAGCCCCAGCATTTT.

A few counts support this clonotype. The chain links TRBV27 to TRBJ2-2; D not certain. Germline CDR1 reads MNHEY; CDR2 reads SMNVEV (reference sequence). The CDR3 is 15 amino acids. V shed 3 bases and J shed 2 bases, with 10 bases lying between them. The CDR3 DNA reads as TGTGCCAGCAGTTTTGGCCAGACAAACACCGGGGAGCTGTTTTTT. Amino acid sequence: CASSFGQTNTGELFF.

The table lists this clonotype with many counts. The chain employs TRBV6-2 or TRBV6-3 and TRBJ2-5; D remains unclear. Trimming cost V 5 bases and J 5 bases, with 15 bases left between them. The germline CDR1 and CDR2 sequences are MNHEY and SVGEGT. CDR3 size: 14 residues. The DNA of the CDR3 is TGTGCCAGCAGTCCGGACGGACCCTTGGAGACCCAGTACTTC. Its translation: CASSPDGPLETQYF.